This TCR beta chain was documented in a study of T cells in Graves' hyperthyroidism and ophthalmopathy. Study-wide points: Most thyroid clonotypes expanded above 0.001 appeared in blood too.

Graves' hyperthyroidism showing no ophthalmopathy progression within 18 months was considered stable. RNA transcripts yielded amplified TCR beta CDR3 regions. During a first-round RT-PCR of the TCR CDR3, the HTBI primer set was used. MiXCR was run by TCRdb on the multiplex PCR reads, yielding one entry per CDR3 protein. There are about 110,000 distinct CDR3 sequences in the sample; 15% to 20% occur only once, and about 42% lies in the top ten. This clonotype was detected ten times or more. Its antigen is still unknown. This receptor was obtained from a woman aged 45-60 years with Graves' hyperthyroidism. Sequencing was performed on blood.

CDR3 sequence: CASRRTVNQPQHF. In DNA, the CDR3 is TGTGCCAGCAGAAGGACAGTAAATCAGCCCCAGCATTTT. This rearrangement joins TRBV12-3 or TRBV12-4 to TRBJ1-5; TRBD1 is a possible D gene (6 bases). This CDR3 region has 13 residues. V lost 6 bases and J lost 4, with 10 bases in between.